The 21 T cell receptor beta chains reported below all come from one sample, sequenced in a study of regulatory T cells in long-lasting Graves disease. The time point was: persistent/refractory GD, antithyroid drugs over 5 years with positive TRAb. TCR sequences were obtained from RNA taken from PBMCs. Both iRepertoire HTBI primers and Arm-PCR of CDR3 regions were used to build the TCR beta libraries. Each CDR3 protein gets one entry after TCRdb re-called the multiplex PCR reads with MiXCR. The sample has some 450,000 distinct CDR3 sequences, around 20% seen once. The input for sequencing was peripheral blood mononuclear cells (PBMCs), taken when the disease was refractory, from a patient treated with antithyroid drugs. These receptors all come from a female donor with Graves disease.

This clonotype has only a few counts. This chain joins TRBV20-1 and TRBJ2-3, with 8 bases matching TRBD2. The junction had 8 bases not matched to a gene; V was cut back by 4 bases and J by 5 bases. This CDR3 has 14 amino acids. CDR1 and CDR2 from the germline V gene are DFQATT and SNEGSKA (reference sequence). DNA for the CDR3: TGCAGTGCTATAGCGGGAAAGCCTCAAGATACGCAGTATTTT. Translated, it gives CSAIAGKPQDTQYF.

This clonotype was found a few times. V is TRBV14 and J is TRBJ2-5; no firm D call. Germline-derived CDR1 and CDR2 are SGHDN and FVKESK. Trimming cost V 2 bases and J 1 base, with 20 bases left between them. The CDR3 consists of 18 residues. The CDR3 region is CASSQPSERWSTQETQYF. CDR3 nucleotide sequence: TGTGCCAGCAGCCAACCCTCCGAGAGGTGGAGCACCCAAGAGACCCAGTACTTC.

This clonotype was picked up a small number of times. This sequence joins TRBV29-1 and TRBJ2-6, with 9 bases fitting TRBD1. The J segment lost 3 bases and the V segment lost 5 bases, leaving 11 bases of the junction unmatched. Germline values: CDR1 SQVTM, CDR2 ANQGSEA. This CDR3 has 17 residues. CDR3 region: CSVWVGTGNFGANVLTF. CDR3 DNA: TGCAGCGTTTGGGTAGGGACAGGGAATTTTGGGGCCAACGTCCTGACTTTC.

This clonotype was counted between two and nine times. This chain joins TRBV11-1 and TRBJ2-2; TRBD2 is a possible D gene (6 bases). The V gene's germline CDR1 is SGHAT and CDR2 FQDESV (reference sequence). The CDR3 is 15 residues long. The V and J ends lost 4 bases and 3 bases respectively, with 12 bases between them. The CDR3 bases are TGTGCCAGCAGCTCCTCAGGGAGGCACACCGGGGAGCTGTTTTTT. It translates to CASSSSGRHTGELFF.

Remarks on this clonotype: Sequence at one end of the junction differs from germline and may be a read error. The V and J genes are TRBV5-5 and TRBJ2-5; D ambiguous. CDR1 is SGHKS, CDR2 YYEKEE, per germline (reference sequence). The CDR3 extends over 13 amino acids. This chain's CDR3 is CVSSLVLVETQYF. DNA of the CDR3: TGTGTCAGCAGCTTGGTTCTAGTCGAGACCCAGTACTTC.

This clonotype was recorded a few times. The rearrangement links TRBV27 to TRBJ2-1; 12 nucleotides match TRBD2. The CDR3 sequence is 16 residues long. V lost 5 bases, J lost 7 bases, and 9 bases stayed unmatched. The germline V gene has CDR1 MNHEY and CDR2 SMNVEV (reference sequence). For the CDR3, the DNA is TGTGCCAGCAGTCTCTTGACTAGCGGGAGACCGAATGAGCAGTTCTTC. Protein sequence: CASSLLTSGRPNEQFF.

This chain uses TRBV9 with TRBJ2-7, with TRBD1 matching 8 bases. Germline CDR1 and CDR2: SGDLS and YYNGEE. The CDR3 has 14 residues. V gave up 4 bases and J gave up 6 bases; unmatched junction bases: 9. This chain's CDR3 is CASSSFDRGAEQYF. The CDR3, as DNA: TGTGCCAGCAGCTCTTTCGACAGGGGTGCCGAGCAGTACTTC.

In DNA form, the CDR3 reads TGTGCCAGTAGCAACGACAGGCGACTATCCTACAATGAGCAGTTCTTC. Protein: CASSNDRRLSYNEQFF. The rearrangement joins TRBV19 to TRBJ2-1; TRBD1 is a possible D gene (6 bases). The CDR3 is 16 amino acids. Germline lookup yields CDR1 LNHDA and CDR2 SQIVND (reference sequence). Trimming left V 6 bases short and J 1 base short, with 16 bases between.

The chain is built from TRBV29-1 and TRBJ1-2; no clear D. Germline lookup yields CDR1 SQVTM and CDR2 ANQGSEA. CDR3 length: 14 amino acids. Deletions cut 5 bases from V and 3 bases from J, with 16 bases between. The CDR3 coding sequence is TGCAGCGTTACCCCTCGAGGGTTCGACTATGGCTACACCTTC. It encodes CSVTPRGFDYGYTF.

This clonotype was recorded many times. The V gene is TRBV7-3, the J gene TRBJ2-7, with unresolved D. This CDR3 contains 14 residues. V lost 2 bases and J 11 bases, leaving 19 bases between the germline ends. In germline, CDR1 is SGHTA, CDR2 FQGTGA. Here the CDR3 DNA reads TGTGCCAGCAGCTTATCTCTAGAGTCCGGAAGAAAGTACTTC. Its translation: CASSLSLESGRKYF. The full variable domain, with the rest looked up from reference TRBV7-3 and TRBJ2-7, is GAGVSQTPSNKVTEKGKYVELRCDPISGHTALYWYRQSLGQGPEFLIYFQGTGAADDSGLPNDRFFAVRPEGSVSTLKIQRTERGDSAVYLCASSLSLESGRKYFGPGTRLTVT.

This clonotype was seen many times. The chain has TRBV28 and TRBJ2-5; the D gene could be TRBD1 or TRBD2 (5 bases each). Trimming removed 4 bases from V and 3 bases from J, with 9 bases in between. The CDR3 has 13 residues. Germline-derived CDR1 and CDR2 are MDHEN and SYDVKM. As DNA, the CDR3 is TGTGCCAGCAGTTGGGGACCTGAAGAGACCCAGTACTTC. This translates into CASSWGPEETQYF.

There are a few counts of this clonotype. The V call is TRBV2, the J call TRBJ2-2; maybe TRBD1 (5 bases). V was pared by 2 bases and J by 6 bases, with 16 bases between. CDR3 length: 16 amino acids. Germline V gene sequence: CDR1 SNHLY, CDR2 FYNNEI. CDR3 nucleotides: TGTGCCAGCAGTGAATGGGGCAGGCTCAGCTCCGGGGAGCTGTTTTTT. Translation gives CASSEWGRLSSGELFF.

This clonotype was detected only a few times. The DNA of the CDR3 is TGTGCCAGCAGCCCACACCGGGGTTGGGCCGGGGCCAACGTCCTGACTTTC. Translated, it gives CASSPHRGWAGANVLTF. This sequence joins TRBV7-2 and TRBJ2-6, with D possibly TRBD2 on 5 matching bases. Per the germline V gene, CDR1 is SGHTA and CDR2 is FQGNSA. With 5 bases removed from V and 4 bases from J, the gap between germline ends came to 18 bases. The CDR3 is 17 amino acids.

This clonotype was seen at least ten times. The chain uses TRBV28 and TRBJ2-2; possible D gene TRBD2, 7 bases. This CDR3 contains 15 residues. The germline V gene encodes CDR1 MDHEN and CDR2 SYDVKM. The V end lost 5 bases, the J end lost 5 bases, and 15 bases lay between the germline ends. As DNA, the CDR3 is TGTGCCAGCAGTCTAGGGGGGGCAACGACCGGGGAGCTGTTTTTT. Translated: CASSLGGATTGELFF.

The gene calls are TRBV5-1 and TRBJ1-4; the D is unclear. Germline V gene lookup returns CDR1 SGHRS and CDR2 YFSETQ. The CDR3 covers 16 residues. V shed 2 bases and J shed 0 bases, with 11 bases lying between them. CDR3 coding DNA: TGCGCCAGCAGCTTAGACCCCGCCGCAACTAATGAAAAACTGTTTTTT. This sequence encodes CASSLDPAATNEKLFF.

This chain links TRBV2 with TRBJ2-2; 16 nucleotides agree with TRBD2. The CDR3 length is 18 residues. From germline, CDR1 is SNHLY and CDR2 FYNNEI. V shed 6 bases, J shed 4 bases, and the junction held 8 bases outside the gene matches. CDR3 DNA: TGTGCCAGCAGAACGGGACTAGCGGGAGGGTTAAGCACCGGGGAGCTGTTTTTT. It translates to CASRTGLAGGLSTGELFF.

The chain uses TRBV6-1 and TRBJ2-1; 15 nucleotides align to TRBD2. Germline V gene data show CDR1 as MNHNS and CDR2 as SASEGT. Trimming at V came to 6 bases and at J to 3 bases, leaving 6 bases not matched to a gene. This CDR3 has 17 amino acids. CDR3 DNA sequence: TGTGCCAGCAGATCCGGGACTAGCGGGAGGAACTACAATGAGCAGTTCTTC. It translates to CASRSGTSGRNYNEQFF.

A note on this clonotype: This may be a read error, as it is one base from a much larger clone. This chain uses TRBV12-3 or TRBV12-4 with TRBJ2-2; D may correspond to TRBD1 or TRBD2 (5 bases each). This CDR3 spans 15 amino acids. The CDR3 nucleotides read TGTGCCAGCAGTTTTAGGGGTGCAAACACCGGGGAGCTGCTTTTT. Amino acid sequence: CASSFRGANTGELLF.

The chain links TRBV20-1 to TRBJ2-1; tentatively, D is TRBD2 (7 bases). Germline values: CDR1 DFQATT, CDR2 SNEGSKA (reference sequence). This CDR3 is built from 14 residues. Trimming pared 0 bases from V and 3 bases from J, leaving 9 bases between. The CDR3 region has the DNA TGCAGTGCTAGAGAAGGGGGGGGCTACAATGAGCAGTTCTTC. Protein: CSAREGGGYNEQFF.

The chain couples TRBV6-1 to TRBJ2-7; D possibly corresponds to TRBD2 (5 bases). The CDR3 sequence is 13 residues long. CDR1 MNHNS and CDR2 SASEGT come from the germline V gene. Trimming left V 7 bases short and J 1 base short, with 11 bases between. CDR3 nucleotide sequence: TGTGCCAGCAAGGACGGGGAATCCTACGAGCAGTACTTC. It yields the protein CASKDGESYEQYF.

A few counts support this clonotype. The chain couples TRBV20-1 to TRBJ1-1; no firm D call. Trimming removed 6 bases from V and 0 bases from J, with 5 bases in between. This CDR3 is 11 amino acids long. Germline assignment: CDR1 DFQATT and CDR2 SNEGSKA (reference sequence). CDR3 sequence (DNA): TGCAGTGCCGGGATGAACACTGAAGCTTTCTTT. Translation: CSAGMNTEAFF.